Presented here are 10 T cell receptor beta chains from one specimen sequenced in a study of regulatory T cells in long-lasting Graves disease. Indicated time point: newly diagnosed GD, antithyroid drugs for less than 3 months. The TCR library was prepared using RNA isolated from PBMCs. Both iRepertoire HTBI primers and Arm-PCR of CDR3 regions were used to build the TCR beta libraries. TCRdb reprocessed the multiplex PCR reads via MiXCR and lists one record per CDR3 protein. The table shows about 530,000 distinct CDR3 sequences, with roughly 16% occurring only once. This sample was shared with a second study, whose subject was T cells in Graves' hyperthyroidism and ophthalmopathy.

The source was peripheral blood mononuclear cells (PBMCs), collected at new diagnosis, from a patient treated with antithyroid drugs. These receptors came from a woman aged 35-65 years with Graves disease.

This clonotype was recorded a few times. The chain is built from TRBV10-3 and TRBJ2-1, with a possible D match to TRBD2 (7 bases). The CDR3 totals 14 residues. CDR1 and CDR2 from the germline V gene are ENHRY and SYGVKD. Trimming took 4 bases from V and 9 from J, leaving 16 bases between them. The CDR3 bases are TGTGCCATCAGTGGAGAGGGGGGGCGGGGTGAGCAGTTCTTC. Amino acid sequence: CAISGEGGRGEQFF.

This clonotype was seen repeatedly, ten times or more. The chain links TRBV2 to TRBJ1-2; D is perhaps TRBD1 (5 bases). V was trimmed by 6 bases and J by 4 bases, leaving 9 bases between them. Germline CDR1 and CDR2: SNHLY and FYNNEI. There are 12 residues in the CDR3. As DNA, the CDR3 is TGTGCCAGCAGGGGGCGTCTCTATGGCTACACCTTC. Amino acid sequence: CASRGRLYGYTF.

This clonotype was counted many times. The chain is built from TRBV20-1 and TRBJ1-1; 10 bases line up with TRBD1. J gave up 5 bases and V 5 bases, and 8 bases lay outside the gene matches. Germline CDR1 DFQATT, CDR2 SNEGSKA (reference sequence). The CDR3 spans 14 residues. CDR3 bases: TGCAGTGCTCCGGAAGGGACAGGGGTGACTGAAGCTTTCTTT. Translation gives CSAPEGTGVTEAFF.

This chain links TRBV12-5 with TRBJ2-1, with D tentatively TRBD1 or TRBD2 (5 bases each). V was shortened by 4 bases and J by 9 bases, with 22 bases between the two germline ends. The V gene's germline CDR1 is LGHNT and CDR2 FRNRAP. This CDR3 spans 16 amino acids. CDR3 coding DNA: TGTGCTAGTGGTTCGACCGGGACCGGGGCTTTACGTGAGCAGTTCTTC. Protein product: CASGSTGTGALREQFF.

The sample holds many counts of this clonotype. This chain links TRBV19 with TRBJ1-5, with 7 bases that match TRBD1. CDR3 length equals 16 residues. V lost 5 bases, J lost 5 bases, and 12 bases stayed unmatched. Germline CDR1 is LNHDA and CDR2 is SQIVND (reference sequence). The CDR3 region has the DNA TGTGCCAGTAGTGCCACCGGGACAGCTACCCATCAGCCCCAGCATTTT. Translating it yields CASSATGTATHQPQHF. The whole variable domain, remainder taken from reference TRBV19 and TRBJ1-5, is DGGITQSPKYLFRKEGQNVTLSCEQNLNHDAMYWYRQDPGQGLRLIYYSQIVNDFQKGDIAEGYSVSREKKESFPLTVTSAQKNPTAFYLCASSATGTATHQPQHFGDGTRLSIL.

The chain is built from TRBV20-1 and TRBJ2-1; 8 bases line up with TRBD1. The CDR3 contains 13 residues. Trimming took 6 bases from V and 8 from J; bases not matched to a gene: 9. Germline CDR1 is DFQATT and CDR2 is SNEGSKA (reference sequence). As DNA, the CDR3 is TGCAGTGCCCGACAGGGGATGAAGGATGAGCAGTTCTTC. It yields the protein CSARQGMKDEQFF.

V and J are TRBV4-2 and TRBJ2-2; no firm D call. CDR3 length: 15 amino acids. Germline values: CDR1 LGHNA, CDR2 YNFKEQ. The ends were cut back, 0 bases at V and 5 bases at J, with 10 bases in the middle. CDR3 sequence (DNA): TGTGCCAGCAGCCAAGATCGAGGAGATACCGGGGAGCTGTTTTTT. Protein: CASSQDRGDTGELFF.

Many counts were recorded for this clonotype. This chain links TRBV20-1 with TRBJ1-6; a weak D match, TRBD1 (6 bases). This CDR3 comprises 16 residues. The V gene's germline CDR1 is DFQATT and CDR2 SNEGSKA (reference sequence). The V end was cut by 0 bases, the J end by 5 bases, with 14 bases between. The DNA for the CDR3 is TGCAGTGCTAGAGACTCCCGACAGGTAGATAATTCACCCCTCCACTTT. Translation gives CSARDSRQVDNSPLHF.

Concerning this clonotype itself: A read error may be the cause here, since a much bigger clone is one base away. The conserved phenylalanine or tryptophan normally closing the CDR3 is absent here, so this likely arose from a read error. The chain combines TRBV4-1 with TRBJ1-1, with D perhaps TRBD1 (6 bases). Germline-derived CDR1 and CDR2 are MGHRA and YSYEKL. The CDR3 runs to 13 residues. The DNA of the CDR3 is TGTGCCAGCAGCCAAGATGGTTTTAGGGGGGCTTTCCTT. The encoded protein is CASSQDGFRGAFL.

This clonotype was detected a few times. The chain links TRBV5-1 to TRBJ1-3, with D maybe TRBD1 (5 bases). CDR1 is SGHRS and CDR2 is YFSETQ in the germline V gene. The length of the CDR3 is 15 residues. Trimming removed 4 bases from V and 4 bases from J, with 15 bases in between. CDR3 nucleotides: TGCGCCAGCAGCCCGGATTCAGGGTCCGGAAACACCATATATTTT. Translating gives CASSPDSGSGNTIYF. The full variable domain, its missing parts supplied by reference TRBV5-1 and TRBJ1-3, is KAGVTQTPRYLIKTRGQQVTLSCSPISGHRSVSWYQQTPGQGLQFLFEYFSETQRNKGNFPGRFSGRQFSNSRSEMNVSTLELGDSALYLCASSPDSGSGNTIYFGEGSWLTVV.